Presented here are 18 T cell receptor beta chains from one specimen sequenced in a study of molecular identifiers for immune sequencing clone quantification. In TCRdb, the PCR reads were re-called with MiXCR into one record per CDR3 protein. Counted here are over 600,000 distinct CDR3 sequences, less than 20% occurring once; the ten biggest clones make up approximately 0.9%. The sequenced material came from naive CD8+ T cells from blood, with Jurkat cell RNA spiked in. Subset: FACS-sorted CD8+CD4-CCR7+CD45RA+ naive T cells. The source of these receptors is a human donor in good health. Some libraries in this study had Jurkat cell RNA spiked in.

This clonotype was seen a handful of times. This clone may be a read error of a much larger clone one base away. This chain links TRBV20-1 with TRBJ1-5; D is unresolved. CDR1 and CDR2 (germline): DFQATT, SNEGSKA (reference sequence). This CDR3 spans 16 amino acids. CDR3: CSARDPRRADNQLQHF. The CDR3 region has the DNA TGCAGTGCTAGAGATCCTCGTAGGGCCGATAATCAGCTCCAGCATTTT.

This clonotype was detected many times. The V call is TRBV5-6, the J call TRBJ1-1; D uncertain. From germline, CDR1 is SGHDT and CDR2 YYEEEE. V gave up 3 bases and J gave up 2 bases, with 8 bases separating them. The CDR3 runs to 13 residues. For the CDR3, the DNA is TGTGCCAGCAGCTGGACGTCAAACACTGAAGCTTTCTTT. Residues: CASSWTSNTEAFF.

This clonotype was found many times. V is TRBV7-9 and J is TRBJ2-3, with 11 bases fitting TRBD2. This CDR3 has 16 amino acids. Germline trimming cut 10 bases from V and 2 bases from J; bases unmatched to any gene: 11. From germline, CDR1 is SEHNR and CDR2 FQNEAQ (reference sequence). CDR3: CAKVRLAGLHTDTQYF. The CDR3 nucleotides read TGTGCCAAAGTCAGACTAGCGGGACTCCACACAGATACGCAGTATTTT.

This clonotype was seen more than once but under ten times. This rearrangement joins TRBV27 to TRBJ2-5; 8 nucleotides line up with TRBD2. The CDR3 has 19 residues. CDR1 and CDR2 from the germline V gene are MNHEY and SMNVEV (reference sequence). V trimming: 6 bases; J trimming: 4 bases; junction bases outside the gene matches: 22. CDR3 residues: CASSPRPAGTRGGAETQYF. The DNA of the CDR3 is TGTGCCAGCAGCCCCCGACCCGCCGGGACTAGGGGCGGGGCAGAGACCCAGTACTTC.

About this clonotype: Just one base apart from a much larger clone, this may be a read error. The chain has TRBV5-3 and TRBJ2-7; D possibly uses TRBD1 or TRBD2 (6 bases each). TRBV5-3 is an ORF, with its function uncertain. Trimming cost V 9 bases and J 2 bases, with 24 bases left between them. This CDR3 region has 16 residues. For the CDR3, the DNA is TGTGCCAACAGCGGAGGGGGACAAATCCCACCCTACGAGCAGTACTTC. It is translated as CANSGGGQIPPYEQYF.

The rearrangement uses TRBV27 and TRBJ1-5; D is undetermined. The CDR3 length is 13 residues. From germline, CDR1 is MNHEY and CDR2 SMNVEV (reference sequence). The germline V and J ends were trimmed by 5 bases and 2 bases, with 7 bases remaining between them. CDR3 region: CASSLHGNQPQHF. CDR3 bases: TGTGCCAGCAGTCTGCATGGCAATCAGCCCCAGCATTTT.

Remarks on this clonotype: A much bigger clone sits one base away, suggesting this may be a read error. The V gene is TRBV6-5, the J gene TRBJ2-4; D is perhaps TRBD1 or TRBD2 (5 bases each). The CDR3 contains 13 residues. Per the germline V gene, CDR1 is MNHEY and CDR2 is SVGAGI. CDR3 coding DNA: TGTGCCGGCAGCCCGGGACCTGCGGACATTCAGTACTTC. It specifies CAGSPGPADIQYF.

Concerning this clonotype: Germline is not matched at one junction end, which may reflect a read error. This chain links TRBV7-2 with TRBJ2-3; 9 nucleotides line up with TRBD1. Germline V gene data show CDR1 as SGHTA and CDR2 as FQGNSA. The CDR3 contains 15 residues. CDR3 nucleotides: TGTGCCAGCCGGGACAGGGTGATGGGCACAGATCCGCAGTATTTT. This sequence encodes CASRDRVMGTDPQYF.

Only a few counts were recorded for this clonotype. CDR3 nucleotide sequence: TGTGCCAGCAGTCTACGTGGCCTGACTAGCTTTGAGCAGTTCTTC. Translated: CASSLRGLTSFEQFF. The chain employs TRBV28 and TRBJ2-1, with 7 bases that match TRBD2. Germline V gene sequence: CDR1 MDHEN, CDR2 SYDVKM. This CDR3 is 15 amino acids long. Losses at the gene ends were 5 bases for V and 9 bases for J; bases not matched to a gene: 13.

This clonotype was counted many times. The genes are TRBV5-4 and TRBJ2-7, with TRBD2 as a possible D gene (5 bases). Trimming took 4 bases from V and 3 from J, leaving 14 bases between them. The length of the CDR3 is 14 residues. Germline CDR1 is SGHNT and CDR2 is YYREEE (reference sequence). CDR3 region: CASSAANGIYEQYF. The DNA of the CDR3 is TGTGCCAGCAGCGCGGCCAACGGGATCTACGAGCAGTACTTC.

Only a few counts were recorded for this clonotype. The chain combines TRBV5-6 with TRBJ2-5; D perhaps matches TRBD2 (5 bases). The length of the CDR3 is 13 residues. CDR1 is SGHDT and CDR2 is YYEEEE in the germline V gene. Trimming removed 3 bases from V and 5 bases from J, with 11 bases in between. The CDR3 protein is CASSSPDWETQYF. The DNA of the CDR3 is TGTGCCAGCAGCTCACCGGACTGGGAGACCCAGTACTTC.

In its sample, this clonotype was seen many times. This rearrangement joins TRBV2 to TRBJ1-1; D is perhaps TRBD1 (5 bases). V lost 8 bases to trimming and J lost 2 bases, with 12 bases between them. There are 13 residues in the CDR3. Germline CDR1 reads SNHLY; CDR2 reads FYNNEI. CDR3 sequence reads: CASGGVGNTEAFF. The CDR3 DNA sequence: TGTGCCAGCGGGGGGGTCGGAAACACTGAAGCTTTCTTT.

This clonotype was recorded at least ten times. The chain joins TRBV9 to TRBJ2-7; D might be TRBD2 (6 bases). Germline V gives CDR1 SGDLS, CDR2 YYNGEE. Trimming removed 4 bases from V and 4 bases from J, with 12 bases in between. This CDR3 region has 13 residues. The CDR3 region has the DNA TGTGCCAGCAGCCGCGGGACGGAGTACGAGCAGTACTTC. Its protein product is CASSRGTEYEQYF.

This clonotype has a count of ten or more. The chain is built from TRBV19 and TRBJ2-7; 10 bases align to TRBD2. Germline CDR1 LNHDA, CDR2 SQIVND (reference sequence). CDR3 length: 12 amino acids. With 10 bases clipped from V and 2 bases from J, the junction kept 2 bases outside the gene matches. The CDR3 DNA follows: TGTGCCACCAGCGGGGGGGCCTACGAGCAGTACTTC. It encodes CATSGGAYEQYF.

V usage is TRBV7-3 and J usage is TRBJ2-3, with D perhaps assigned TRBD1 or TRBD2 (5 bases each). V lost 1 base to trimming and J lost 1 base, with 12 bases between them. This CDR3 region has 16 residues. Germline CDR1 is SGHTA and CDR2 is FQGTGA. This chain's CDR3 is CASSLRGISGTDTQYF. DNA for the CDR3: TGTGCCAGCAGCTTAAGGGGGATTTCGGGCACAGATACGCAGTATTTT.

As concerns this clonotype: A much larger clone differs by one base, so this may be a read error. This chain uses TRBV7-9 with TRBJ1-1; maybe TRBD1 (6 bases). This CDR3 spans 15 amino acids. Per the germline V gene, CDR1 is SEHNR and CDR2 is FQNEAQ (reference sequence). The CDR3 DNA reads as TGTGCCAGCAGCCCAACAGACAGGCCGAACACTGAAGCTCTCTTT. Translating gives CASSPTDRPNTEALF. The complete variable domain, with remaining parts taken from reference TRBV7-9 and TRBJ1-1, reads DTGVSQNPRHKITKRGQNVTFRCDPISEHNRLYWYRQTLGQGPEFLTYFQNEAQLEKSRLLSDRFSAERPKGSFSTLEIQRTEQGDSAMYLCASSPTDRPNTEALFGQGTRLTVV.

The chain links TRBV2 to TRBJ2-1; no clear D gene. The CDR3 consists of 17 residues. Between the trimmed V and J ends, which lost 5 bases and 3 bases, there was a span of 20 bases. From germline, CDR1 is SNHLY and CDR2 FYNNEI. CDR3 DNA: TGTGCCAGCAGTCGCCGGCCTCCCGAGGCGGACTACAATGAGCAGTTCTTC. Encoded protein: CASSRRPPEADYNEQFF.

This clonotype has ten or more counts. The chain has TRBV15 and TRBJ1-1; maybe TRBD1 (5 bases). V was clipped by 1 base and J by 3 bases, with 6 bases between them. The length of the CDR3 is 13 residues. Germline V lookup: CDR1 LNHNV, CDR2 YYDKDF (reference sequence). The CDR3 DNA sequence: TGTGCCACCAGCAGAGTAGGGGACACTGAAGCTTTCTTT. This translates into CATSRVGDTEAFF.